One and the same sample provided the 20 T cell receptor beta chains below, sequenced in a study of T cell responses to AZD1222 COVID-19 vaccine. Assay: immunoSEQ multiplex PCR; the TCRdb copy retains only in-frame clones and omits some. The sample consists of about 110,000 clones, over 85% of them appearing once. The sample here was peripheral blood, taken on day 0 of MenACWY control vaccination. The source of these receptors is an adult in good health.

The CDR3 reads CASSELAGAYNEQFF. As DNA, the CDR3 is TGTGCCAGCAGCGAACTAGCGGGGGCTTACAATGAGCAGTTCTTC. The gene calls are TRBV11-2 and TRBJ2-1, with TRBD2 matching over 11 bases. V shed 5 bases and J 4 bases; nucleotides not matched to a gene: 4. The V gene's germline CDR1 is SGHAT and CDR2 FQNNGV. The CDR3 is made up of 15 amino acids.

The chain uses TRBV7-6 and TRBJ2-1; D tentatively fits TRBD1 or TRBD2 (7 bases each). Germline CDR1 reads SGHVS; CDR2 reads FNYEAQ. There are 17 residues in the CDR3. The V end was cut by 2 bases, the J end by 4 bases, with 18 bases between. CDR3 residues: CASSLTWGGTAYNEQFF. The CDR3 nucleotides read TGTGCCAGCAGCTTAACCTGGGGGGGGACAGCATACAATGAGCAGTTCTTC. The whole variable domain, filled in from reference TRBV7-6 and TRBJ2-1, reads GAGVSQSPRYKVTKRGQDVALRCDPISGHVSLYWYRQALGQGPEFLTYFNYEAQQDKSGLPNDRFSAERPEGSISTLTIQRTEQRDSAMYRCASSLTWGGTAYNEQFFGPGTRLTVL.

The CDR3 protein is CASSSRDRGPEAFF. CDR3 bases: TGTGCCAGCAGCTCCCGGGACAGGGGCCCTGAAGCTTTCTTT. This chain connects TRBV13 to TRBJ1-1, with 10 bases fitting TRBD1. This CDR3 is 14 amino acids long. Germline trimming cut 4 bases from V and 6 bases from J; bases unmatched to any gene: 5. Germline CDR1 PRHDT, CDR2 FYEKMQ (reference sequence).

This rearrangement joins TRBV30 to TRBJ1-5, with 9 nucleotides matching TRBD1. V shed 0 bases and J 0 bases; nucleotides not matched to a gene: 6. This CDR3 is built from 17 residues. From germline, CDR1 is GTSNPN and CDR2 SVGIG (reference sequence). The CDR3 DNA sequence: TGTGCCTGGAGTGTGACAGGGGGATCTTATAGCAATCAGCCCCAGCATTTT. It specifies CAWSVTGGSYSNQPQHF.

The chain couples TRBV5-4 to TRBJ2-7; D is undetermined. The germline gives CDR1 SGHNT, CDR2 YYREEE (reference sequence). V lost 4 bases and J 4 bases, leaving 12 bases between the germline ends. This CDR3 comprises 13 residues. CDR3 DNA sequence: TGTGCCAGCAGCCCCCAATGGCCTTACGAGCAGTACTTC. As protein: CASSPQWPYEQYF.

This chain connects TRBV18 to TRBJ1-1; 8 nucleotides align to TRBD1. Germline trimming cut 4 bases from V and 6 bases from J; bases unmatched to any gene: 10. This CDR3 region has 15 residues. CDR1 and CDR2 (germline): KGHSH, LQKENI. The CDR3 region is CASSHSLQGGAEAFF. The CDR3 nucleotides are TGTGCCAGCTCACACAGCTTACAGGGGGGGGCTGAAGCTTTCTTT.

V usage is TRBV7-2 and J usage is TRBJ1-5; no clear D gene. Trimming removed 6 bases from V and 0 bases from J, with 3 bases in between. The CDR3 sequence is 12 residues long. Germline CDR1 is SGHTA and CDR2 is FQGNSA. The CDR3 reads CASSYSNQPQHF. In DNA form, the CDR3 reads TGTGCCAGCAGTTATAGCAATCAGCCCCAGCATTTT. Supplemented by reference TRBV7-2 and TRBJ1-5, the full variable domain reads GAGVSQSPSNKVTEKGKDVELRCDPISGHTALYWYRQSLGQGLEFLIYFQGNSAPDKSGLPSDRFSAERTGGSVSTLTIQRTQQEDSAVYLCASSYSNQPQHFGDGTRLSIL.

This chain connects TRBV19 to TRBJ1-3; D is unclear. Trimming removed 2 bases from V and 0 bases from J, with 5 bases in between. Per germline, CDR1 LNHDA and CDR2 SQIVND (reference sequence). The CDR3 has 14 residues. In DNA, the CDR3 is TGTGCCAGTAGTATAAGTGACTCTGGAAACACCATATATTTT. Translation: CASSISDSGNTIYF. Variable domain in full (rest from reference TRBV19 and TRBJ1-3): DGGITQSPKYLFRKEGQNVTLSCEQNLNHDAMYWYRQDPGQGLRLIYYSQIVNDFQKGDIAEGYSVSREKKESFPLTVTSAQKNPTAFYLCASSISDSGNTIYFGEGSWLTVV.

V is TRBV19 and J is TRBJ1-1, with D uncertain. CDR1 is LNHDA, CDR2 SQIVND, per germline (reference sequence). CDR3 size: 14 residues. The ends were cut back, 1 base at V and 1 base at J, with 7 bases in the middle. As DNA, the CDR3 is TGTGCCAGTAGTATAGGCAGCGGGAACACTGAAGCTTTCTTT. Its translation is CASSIGSGNTEAFF.

This clone appeared once. The gene calls are TRBV11-3 and TRBJ2-1; 9 bases map to TRBD2. Germline V gene data show CDR1 as SGHNT and CDR2 as YENEEA. The CDR3 length is 15 residues. Losses at the gene ends were 5 bases for V and 8 bases for J; bases not matched to a gene: 10. The CDR3 DNA is TGTGCCAGCAGCAAGGGCGGGGGGGCCTCTGATGAGCAGTTCTTC. Encoded protein: CASSKGGGASDEQFF. The variable domain in full, with the rest retrieved from reference TRBV11-3 and TRBJ2-1, is EAGVVQSPRYKIIEKKQPVAFWCNPISGHNTLYWYLQNLGQGPELLIRYENEEAVDDSQLPKDRFSAERLKGVDSTLKIQPAELGDSAVYLCASSKGGGASDEQFFGPGTRLTVL.

V is TRBV18 and J is TRBJ1-1; 9 positions match TRBD1. The V gene end was trimmed by 3 bases and the J gene end by 1 base; junction bases not matched to a gene: 6. The germline CDR1 and CDR2 sequences are KGHSH and LQKENI. CDR3 length equals 16 residues. The CDR3 DNA reads TGTGCCAGCTCACCCGTGACAGGGGGGAGGAACACTGAAGCTTTCTTT. It encodes CASSPVTGGRNTEAFF.

This clone has a handful of counts. The rearrangement links TRBV28 to TRBJ1-5; TRBD1 matches at 8 bases. CDR3 size: 14 residues. Germline V gene data show CDR1 as MDHEN and CDR2 as SYDVKM. The J segment lost 5 bases and the V segment lost 6 bases, leaving 6 bases of the junction unmatched. The CDR3 region is CASSTARGHQPQHF. CDR3 nucleotide sequence: TGTGCCAGCAGCACTGCCAGGGGGCATCAGCCCCAGCATTTT.

This chain joins TRBV4-3 and TRBJ2-6, with D maybe TRBD1 (5 bases). The CDR3 has 19 residues. Germline V CDR1 and CDR2: LGHNA, YSLEER. V lost 0 bases to trimming and J lost 2 bases, with 17 bases between them. In nucleotides, the CDR3 is TGCGCCAGCAGCCAAGATCACGCTCTTCCAGGGCCTGGGGCCAACGTCCTGACTTTC. Protein: CASSQDHALPGPGANVLTF.

The chain employs TRBV19 and TRBJ1-5, with a possible D match to TRBD1 (5 bases). There are 16 residues in the CDR3. Trimming removed 3 bases at V and 2 bases at J, with 14 bases between. Germline V lookup: CDR1 LNHDA, CDR2 SQIVND (reference sequence). The CDR3 nucleotides are TGTGCCAGTAGTATTCTACCGCAGGGTGGCAATCAGCCCCAGCATTTT. This codes for CASSILPQGGNQPQHF.

This chain joins TRBV3-1 (or the pseudogene TRBV3-2) and TRBJ2-1; D unclear. This CDR3 contains 14 residues. Germline CDR1 and CDR2: LGHDT and YNNKEL (reference sequence). The ends were cut back, 0 bases at V and 4 bases at J, with 7 bases in the middle. The CDR3 region has the DNA TGTGCCAGCAGCCAAGAAGGGCAGTACAATGAGCAGTTCTTC. Translation gives CASSQEGQYNEQFF.

V usage is TRBV7-2 and J usage is TRBJ2-7, with D tentatively TRBD1 (6 bases). V shed 5 bases and J shed 4 bases, with 15 bases lying between them. This CDR3 has 14 amino acids. Per germline, CDR1 SGHTA and CDR2 FQGNSA. The CDR3 sequence: CASSVQQGKYEQYF. In nucleotides, the CDR3 is TGTGCCAGCAGCGTCCAACAGGGAAAGTACGAGCAGTACTTC.

This sequence joins TRBV15 and TRBJ1-1, with a tentative D call TRBD1 (6 bases). V was cut by 5 bases and J by 6 bases, with 22 bases left in between. The CDR3 contains 16 residues. Germline assignment: CDR1 LNHNV and CDR2 YYDKDF (reference sequence). As DNA, the CDR3 is TGTGCCACCAGCGAAGTTCCTTTTAGACAGGACCCTGAAGCTTTCTTT. This gives the protein CATSEVPFRQDPEAFF.

This clone has only one observation. V and J are TRBV19 and TRBJ1-3, with 9 nucleotides matching TRBD1. After removal of 6 bases from V and 0 bases from J, the junction contained 9 bases not matched to a gene. Germline CDR1 reads LNHDA; CDR2 reads SQIVND (reference sequence). This CDR3 spans 17 amino acids. The CDR3 here is CASSFGQGPRSGNTIYF. As DNA, the CDR3 is TGTGCCAGTAGCTTCGGACAGGGGCCCCGCTCTGGAAACACCATATATTTT.

This clone is a singleton in its sample. The chain is built from TRBV18 and TRBJ1-3, with D unclear. Germline V CDR1 and CDR2: KGHSH, LQKENI. This CDR3 comprises 13 residues. V was cut by 3 bases and J by 2 bases, with 5 bases left in between. CDR3 nucleotides: TGTGCCAGCTCACCTGGGACTGGAAACACCATATATTTT. Translation gives CASSPGTGNTIYF. The full variable domain, its missing parts supplied by reference TRBV18 and TRBJ1-3, is NAGVMQNPRHLVRRRGQEARLRCSPMKGHSHVYWYRQLPEEGLKFMVYLQKENIIDESGMPKERFSAEFPKEGPSILRIQQVVRGDSAAYFCASSPGTGNTIYFGEGSWLTVV.

The rearrangement links TRBV5-1 to TRBJ1-1; no definite D call. The CDR3 contains 15 residues. V lost 0 bases and J lost 0, with 9 bases in between. Germline assignment: CDR1 SGHRS and CDR2 YFSETQ. Here the CDR3 DNA reads TGCGCCAGCAGCTTGGCCGGAGGACTGAACACTGAAGCTTTCTTT. It is translated as CASSLAGGLNTEAFF. Together with reference TRBV5-1 and TRBJ1-1, the CDR3 gives the full variable domain: KAGVTQTPRYLIKTRGQQVTLSCSPISGHRSVSWYQQTPGQGLQFLFEYFSETQRNKGNFPGRFSGRQFSNSRSEMNVSTLELGDSALYLCASSLAGGLNTEAFFGQGTRLTVV.